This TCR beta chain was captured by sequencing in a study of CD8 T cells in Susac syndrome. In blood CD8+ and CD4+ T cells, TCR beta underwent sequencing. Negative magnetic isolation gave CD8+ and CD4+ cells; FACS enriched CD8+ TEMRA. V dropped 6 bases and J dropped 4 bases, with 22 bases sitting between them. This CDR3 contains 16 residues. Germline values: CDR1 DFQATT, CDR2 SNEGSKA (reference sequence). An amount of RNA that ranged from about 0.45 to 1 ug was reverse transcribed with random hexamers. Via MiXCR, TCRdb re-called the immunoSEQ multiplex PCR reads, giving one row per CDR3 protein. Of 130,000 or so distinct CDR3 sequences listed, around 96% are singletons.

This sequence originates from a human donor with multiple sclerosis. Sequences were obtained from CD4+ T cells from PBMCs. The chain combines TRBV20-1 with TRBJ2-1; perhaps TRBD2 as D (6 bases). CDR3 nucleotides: TGCAGTGCCCAGACCCCGAGCGGGTTGACGTACAATGAGCAGTTCTTC. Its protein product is CSAQTPSGLTYNEQFF.